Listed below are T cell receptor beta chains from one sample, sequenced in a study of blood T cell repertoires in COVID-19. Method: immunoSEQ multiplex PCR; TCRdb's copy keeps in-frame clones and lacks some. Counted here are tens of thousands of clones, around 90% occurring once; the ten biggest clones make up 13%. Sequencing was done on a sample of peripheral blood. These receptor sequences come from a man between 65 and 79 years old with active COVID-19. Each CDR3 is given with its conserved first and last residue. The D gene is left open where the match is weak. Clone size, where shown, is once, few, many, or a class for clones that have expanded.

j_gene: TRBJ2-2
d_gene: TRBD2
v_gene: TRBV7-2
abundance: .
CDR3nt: TGTGCCAGCAGCTTAGAACTAGCGGGTCCCGGGGAGCTGTTTTTT
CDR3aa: CASSLELAGPGELFF

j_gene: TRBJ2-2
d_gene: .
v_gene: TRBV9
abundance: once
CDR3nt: TGTGCCAGCAGCCCCCGGTCAACTCCGGGGACCGGGGAGCTGTTTTTT
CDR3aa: CASSPRSTPGTGELFF

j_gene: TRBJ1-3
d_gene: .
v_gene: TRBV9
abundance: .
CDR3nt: TGTGCCAGCAGCGTAGATCGGGTCGCTGGAAACACCATATATTTT
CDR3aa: CASSVDRVAGNTIYF

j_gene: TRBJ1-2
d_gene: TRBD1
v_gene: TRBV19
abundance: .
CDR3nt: TGTGCCAGTAGTTTGCGACAGGGGGAGGCCTACACCTTC
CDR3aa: CASSLRQGEAYTF

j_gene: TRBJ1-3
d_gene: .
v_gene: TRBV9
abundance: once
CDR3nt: TGTGCCAGCAGCGGGGGAGGGATCGCCTTAAACACCATATATTTT
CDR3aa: CASSGGGIALNTIYF

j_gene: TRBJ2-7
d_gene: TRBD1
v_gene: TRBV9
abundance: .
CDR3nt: TGTGCCAGCAGCGTAGCCGGGACAGGGTCAGGCGAGCAGTACTTC
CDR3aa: CASSVAGTGSGEQYF

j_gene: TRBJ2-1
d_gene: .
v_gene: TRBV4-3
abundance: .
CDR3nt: TGCGCCAGCAGCCGAGTATATACAGGGCTAGGGTACAATGAGCAGTTCTTC
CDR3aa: CASSRVYTGLGYNEQFF

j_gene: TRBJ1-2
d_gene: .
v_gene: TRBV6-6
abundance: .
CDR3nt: TGTGCCAGCAACAGTATTAACTATGGCTACACCTTC
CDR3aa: CASNSINYGYTF

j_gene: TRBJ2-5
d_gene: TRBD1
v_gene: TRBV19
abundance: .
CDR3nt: TGTGCCAGTAGTTGGGCCCACAGGGGAGAGACCCAGTACTTC
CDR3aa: CASSWAHRGETQYF

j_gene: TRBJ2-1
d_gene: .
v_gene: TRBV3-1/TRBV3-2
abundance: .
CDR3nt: TGTGCCAGCAGCCAAGCGCCGAGCTCCTACAATGAGCAGTTCTTC
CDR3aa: CASSQAPSSYNEQFF

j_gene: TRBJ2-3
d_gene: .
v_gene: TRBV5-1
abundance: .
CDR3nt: TGCGCCAGCAGTCCCGGGGTAGATACGCAGTATTTT
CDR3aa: CASSPGVDTQYF

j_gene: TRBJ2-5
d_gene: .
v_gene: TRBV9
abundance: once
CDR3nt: TGTGCCAGCAGCGTAGGAACTAGTCCCCAAGAGACCCAGTACTTC
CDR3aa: CASSVGTSPQETQYF

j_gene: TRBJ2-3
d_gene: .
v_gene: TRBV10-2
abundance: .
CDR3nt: TGCGCCAGCAGATCAGGGGAGTGGTCAGATACGCAGTATTTT
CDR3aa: CASRSGEWSDTQYF

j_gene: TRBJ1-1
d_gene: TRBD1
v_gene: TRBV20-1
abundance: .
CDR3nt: TGCAGTGCTAGTCCATACGACAGGGGATTCGACACTGAAGCTTTCTTT
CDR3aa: CSASPYDRGFDTEAFF

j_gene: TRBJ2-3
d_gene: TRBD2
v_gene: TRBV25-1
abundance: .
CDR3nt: TGTGCCAGCAGTGCCCGACTAGCGGGAGGGCCAACAGATACGCAGTATTTT
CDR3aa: CASSARLAGGPTDTQYF

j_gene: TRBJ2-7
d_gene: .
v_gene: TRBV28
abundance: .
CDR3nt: TGTGCCAGCAGTCTAGATACAGGGCCAAATCGGCACTTC
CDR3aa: CASSLDTGPNRHF

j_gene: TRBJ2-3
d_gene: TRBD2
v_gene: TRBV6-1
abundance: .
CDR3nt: TGTGCCAGCAGTGAAGAAAGCGGGAGAAGCACAGATACGCAGTATTTT
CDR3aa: CASSEESGRSTDTQYF

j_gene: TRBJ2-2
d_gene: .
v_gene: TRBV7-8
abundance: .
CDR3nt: TGTGCCAGCAGCCTCGGTAGGGGGACCACCGGGGAGCTGTTTTTT
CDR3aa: CASSLGRGTTGELFF

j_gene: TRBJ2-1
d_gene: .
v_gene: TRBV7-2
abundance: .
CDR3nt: TGTGCCAGCAGCCTCGGCAGGGTGGTTGAGCAGTTCTTC
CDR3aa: CASSLGRVVEQFF

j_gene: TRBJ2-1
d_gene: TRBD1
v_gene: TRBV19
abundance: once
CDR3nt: TGTGCCAGTAGCCCGGGACAGGGACGGAGCAATGAGCAGTTCTTC
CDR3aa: CASSPGQGRSNEQFF

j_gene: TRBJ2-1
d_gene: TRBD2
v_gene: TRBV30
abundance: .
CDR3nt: TGTGCCCGACGGACTAGCGGGACACACAATGAGCAGTTCTTC
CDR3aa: CARRTSGTHNEQFF

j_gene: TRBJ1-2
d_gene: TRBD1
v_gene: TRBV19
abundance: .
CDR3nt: TGTGCCAGTAGTACGGGACAGGGGAACTATGGCTACACCTTC
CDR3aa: CASSTGQGNYGYTF

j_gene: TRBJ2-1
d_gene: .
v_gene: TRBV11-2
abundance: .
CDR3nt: TGTGCCAGCAGCGGCTCCTTGCAGGGGGGCTACGACAATGAGCAGTTCTTC
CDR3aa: CASSGSLQGGYDNEQFF

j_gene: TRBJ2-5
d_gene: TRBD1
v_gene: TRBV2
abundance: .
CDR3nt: TGTGCCAGCAGTGGAGGGACAGGGGGCTTGACCCAGTACTTC
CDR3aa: CASSGGTGGLTQYF

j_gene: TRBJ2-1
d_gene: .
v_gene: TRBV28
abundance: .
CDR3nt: TGTGCCAGCAACTCCCTGGGTAGCACGGACAATGAGCAGTTCTTC
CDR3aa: CASNSLGSTDNEQFF

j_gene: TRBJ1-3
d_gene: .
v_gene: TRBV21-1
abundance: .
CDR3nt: TGTGCCAGCAGCAAAGGGTCCGGGGGCTCTGGAAACACCATATATTTT
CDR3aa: CASSKGSGGSGNTIYF

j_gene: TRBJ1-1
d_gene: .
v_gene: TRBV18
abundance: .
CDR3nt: TGTGCCAGCTCTCTCCAGGAACAGAACGCTGAAGCTTTCTTT
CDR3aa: CASSLQEQNAEAFF

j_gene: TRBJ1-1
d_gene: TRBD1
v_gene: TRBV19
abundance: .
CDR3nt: TGTGCCAGTAGTATGACAGGGGGCTGGGGTGAAGCTTTCTTT
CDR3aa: CASSMTGGWGEAFF

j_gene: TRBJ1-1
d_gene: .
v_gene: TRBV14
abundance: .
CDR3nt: TGTGCCAGCAGCCAATACTTGTTGAACAGGAACACTGAAGCTTTCTTT
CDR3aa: CASSQYLLNRNTEAFF

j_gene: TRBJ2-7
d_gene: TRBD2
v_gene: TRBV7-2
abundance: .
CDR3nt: TGTGCCAGCAGCACAGCAAGTAGCGGGAACTACGAGCAGTACTTC
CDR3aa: CASSTASSGNYEQYF

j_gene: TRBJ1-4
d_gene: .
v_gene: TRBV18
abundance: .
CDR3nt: TGTGCCAGCTCACCCGGACTGGATGAAAAACTGTTTTTT
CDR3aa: CASSPGLDEKLFF

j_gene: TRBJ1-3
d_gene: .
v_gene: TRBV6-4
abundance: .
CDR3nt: TGTGCCAGCGTTTTCGGTCCTGGAAACACCATATATTTT
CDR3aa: CASVFGPGNTIYF

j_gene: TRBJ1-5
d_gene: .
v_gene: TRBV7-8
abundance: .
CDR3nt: TGTGCCAGCAGCTTGCGGGAACCTAGAAGCAATCAGCCCCAGCATTTT
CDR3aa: CASSLREPRSNQPQHF

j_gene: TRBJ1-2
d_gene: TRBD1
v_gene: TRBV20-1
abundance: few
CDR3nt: TGCAGTGCCCGGGACAGTCCAGGCTACACCTTC
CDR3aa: CSARDSPGYTF

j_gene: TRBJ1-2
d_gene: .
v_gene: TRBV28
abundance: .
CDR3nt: TGTGCCAGCAGTTTAGGAGGGGCTAACTATGGCTACACCTTC
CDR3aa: CASSLGGANYGYTF

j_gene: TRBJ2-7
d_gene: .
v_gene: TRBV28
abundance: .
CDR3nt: TGTGCCAGCACCGTGGACGCAGGGGCGCACGAGCAGTACTTC
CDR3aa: CASTVDAGAHEQYF

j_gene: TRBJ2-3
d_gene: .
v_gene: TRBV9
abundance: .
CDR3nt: TGTGCCAGCAGTCCTTCTAGTATGGGCACAGATACGCAGTATTTT
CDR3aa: CASSPSSMGTDTQYF

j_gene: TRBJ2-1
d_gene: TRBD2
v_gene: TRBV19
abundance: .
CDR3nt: TGTGCCAGTAGTATTGGGAGCGGGAGCTACAATGAGCAGTTCTTC
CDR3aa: CASSIGSGSYNEQFF

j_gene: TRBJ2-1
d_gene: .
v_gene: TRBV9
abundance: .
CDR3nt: TGTGCCAGCAGCGTAGGGACTACCAGCTCCTACAATGAGCAGTTCTTC
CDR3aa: CASSVGTTSSYNEQFF

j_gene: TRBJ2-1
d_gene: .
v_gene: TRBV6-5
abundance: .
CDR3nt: TGTGCCAGCAGCCCCACTAGATCCTACAATGAGCAGTTCTTC
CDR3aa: CASSPTRSYNEQFF

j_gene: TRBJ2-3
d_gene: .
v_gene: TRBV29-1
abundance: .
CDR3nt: TGCAGCTCCCGGGGGGGGACAGCTAGCACAGATACGCAGTATTTT
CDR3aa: CSSRGGTASTDTQYF